This TCR beta chain appears in the sequencing data of a study of glioma-infiltrating T cells after dendritic cell vaccination. Overall study context: Patients had newly diagnosed or recurrent glioblastoma and received dendritic cell vaccines. The vaccine used monocyte-derived dendritic cells pulsed overnight with autologous tumor lysate. Three intradermal dendritic cell vaccine injections were given every two weeks.

Germline CDR1 is SGHRS and CDR2 is YFSETQ. The V and J ends lost 3 bases and 2 bases, in that order; junction bases with no gene match: 4. The CDR3 is made up of 14 amino acids. All glioblastoma patients lacked an isocitrate dehydrogenase mutation. The method was immunoSEQ multiplex PCR; TCRdb's version includes in-frame clones alone and lacks a portion of them. The sample includes about 82,000 clones, over 85% of them seen just once. The sequence came from a human donor with glioblastoma. Sequenced here: blood, sampled before dendritic cell vaccination. V is TRBV5-1 and J is TRBJ2-5; TRBD1 matches at 7 bases. CDR3 coding DNA: TGCGCCAGCAGCTCAGGGACAGTACAAGAGACCCAGTACTTC. It encodes CASSSGTVQETQYF. Full variable domain (rest looked up from reference TRBV5-1 and TRBJ2-5): KAGVTQTPRYLIKTRGQQVTLSCSPISGHRSVSWYQQTPGQGLQFLFEYFSETQRNKGNFPGRFSGRQFSNSRSEMNVSTLELGDSALYLCASSSGTVQETQYFGPGTRLLVL.